The T cell receptor beta chain under discussion was sequenced for a study of cytomegalovirus exposure and HLA in healthy donors. Study-level points and caveats: Many donors carried some public TCRs, although rarity characterized most TCR sequences.

V dropped 3 bases and J dropped 6; count of bases not matched to a gene: 2. CDR1 is LNHNV and CDR2 is YYDKDF in the germline V gene (reference sequence). This CDR3 is built from 14 residues. Assay: immunoSEQ multiplex PCR; the TCRdb copy retains only in-frame clones and omits some. The sample contains about 310,000 clones, approximately 91% of which appear only once. Comments on this clone: Its antigen is currently unknown.

Sequenced: PBMCs. The TCR originated in a man aged 25-45 years in good health and CMV-seronegative. The chain couples TRBV15 to TRBJ1-4, with 9 bases aligning to TRBD1. The CDR3 bases are TGTGCCACCAGCAGCCGGGACAGGGATGAAAAACTGTTTTTT. As protein: CATSSRDRDEKLFF.